This T cell receptor (beta chain) was identified in a study of T cells in Graves' hyperthyroidism and ophthalmopathy. With respect to this clonotype: The junction does not match germline at one end; this may be a read error.

Amplification yielded TCR beta CDR3 regions, with RNA transcripts as the source. TCR CDR3 underwent first-round RT-PCR with the HTBI primer set. In TCRdb, the multiplex PCR reads were re-called with MiXCR into one record per CDR3 protein. The sample records 40,000 to 60,000 distinct CDR3 sequences, around half being singletons. CDR1 and CDR2 from the germline V gene are DFQATT and SNEGSKA (reference sequence). The CDR3 has 12 amino acids. This clonotype was obtained from a woman aged 45-65 years with Graves' ophthalmopathy. The chain employs TRBV20-1 and TRBJ1-5; no firm D call. Sequenced input: blood. CDR3 nucleotides: TGCAGTACTAGGTTGGGTAATCAGCCCCAGCATTTT. The encoded protein is CSTRLGNQPQHF.